Listed here is a single TCR beta chain. Its antigen remains unidentified. Vbeta (60) and Jbeta (13) primers were used in the PCR. In the original analysis: The authors later counted tens of millions of unique TCR beta chains, roughly 11 million of them shared. Sequencing was performed with immunoSEQ multiplex PCR; in TCRdb, only in-frame clones are kept and a portion is missing. That table supplies the V and J calls and clone size; D and trimming were determined from the DNA. Here the sample spans 55,000 to 70,000 clones, approximately 63% being singletons. The record originates from a study of cytomegalovirus exposure and HLA in healthy donors. Study-level points and caveats: Across HLA loci, a later analysis found differing TCR association rates, with DRB1 most and HLA-C fewest.

Germline V CDR1 and CDR2: SNHLY, FYNNEI. The CDR3 loop spans 13 amino acids. The V and J ends lost 5 bases and 5 bases, in that order; junction bases with no gene match: 3. The sequenced sample was PBMCs. The chain is built from TRBV2 and TRBJ1-5, with 7 bases lining up with TRBD1. The sequence was collected from a woman aged 60-75 years in good health and CMV-seropositive. The CDR3 coding sequence is TGTGCCAGCAGTCCAGGGGGGTATCAGCCCCAGCATTTT. It is translated as CASSPGGYQPQHF.